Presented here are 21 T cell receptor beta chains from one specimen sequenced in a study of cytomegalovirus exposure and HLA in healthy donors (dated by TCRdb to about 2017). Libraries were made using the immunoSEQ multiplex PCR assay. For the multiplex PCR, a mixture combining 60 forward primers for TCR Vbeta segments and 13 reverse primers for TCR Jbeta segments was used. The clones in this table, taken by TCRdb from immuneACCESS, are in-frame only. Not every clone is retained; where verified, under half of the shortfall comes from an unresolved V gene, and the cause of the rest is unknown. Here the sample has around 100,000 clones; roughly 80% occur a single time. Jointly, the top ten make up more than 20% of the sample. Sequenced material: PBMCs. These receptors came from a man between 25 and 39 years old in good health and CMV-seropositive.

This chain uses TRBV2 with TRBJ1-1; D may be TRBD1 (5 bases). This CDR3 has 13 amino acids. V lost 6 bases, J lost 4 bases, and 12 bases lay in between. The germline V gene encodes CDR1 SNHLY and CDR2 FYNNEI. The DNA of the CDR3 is TGTGCCAGCAGGGTGGAAAGGGGCACTGAAGCTTTCTTT. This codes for CASRVERGTEAFF.

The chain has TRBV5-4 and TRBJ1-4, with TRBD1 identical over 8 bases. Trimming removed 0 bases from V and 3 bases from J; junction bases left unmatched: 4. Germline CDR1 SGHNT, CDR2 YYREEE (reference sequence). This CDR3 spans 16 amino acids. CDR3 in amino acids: CASSLGRGLSNEKLFF. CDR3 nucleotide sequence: TGTGCCAGCAGCTTGGGCAGGGGGCTGTCTAATGAAAAACTGTTTTTT.

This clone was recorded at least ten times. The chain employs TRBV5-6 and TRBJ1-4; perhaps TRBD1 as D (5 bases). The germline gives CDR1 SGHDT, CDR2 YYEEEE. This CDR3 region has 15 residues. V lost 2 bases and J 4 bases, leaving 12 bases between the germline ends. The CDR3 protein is CASSFWGRVNEKLFF. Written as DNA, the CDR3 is TGTGCCAGCAGCTTTTGGGGCAGGGTTAATGAAAAACTGTTTTTT.

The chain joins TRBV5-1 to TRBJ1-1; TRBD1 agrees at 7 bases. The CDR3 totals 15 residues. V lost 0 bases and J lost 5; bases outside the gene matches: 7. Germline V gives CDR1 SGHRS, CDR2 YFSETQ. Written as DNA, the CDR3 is TGCGCCAGCAGCTTGGTAGAGGGGGCAAGGACTGAAGCTTTCTTT. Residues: CASSLVEGARTEAFF.

The CDR3 region has the DNA TGTGCCAGCAGCCTCCTGGGACACCCATCCGAGCAGTACTTC. This translates into CASSLLGHPSEQYF. V is TRBV2 and J is TRBJ2-7; D is possibly TRBD1 (6 bases). The V gene lost 6 bases and the J gene lost 6 bases, with 18 bases spanning the gap. Germline V lookup: CDR1 SNHLY, CDR2 FYNNEI. The CDR3 length is 14 residues.

This chain's CDR3 is CASSQYQEGYNEQFF. The CDR3 bases are TGTGCCAGCAGCCAATACCAGGAGGGATACAATGAGCAGTTCTTC. V gene TRBV4-2 combines with J gene TRBJ2-1; TRBD2 is a possible D gene (6 bases). Trimming removed 2 bases at V and 4 bases at J, with 12 bases between. CDR3 length: 15 amino acids. Germline assignment: CDR1 LGHNA and CDR2 YNFKEQ.

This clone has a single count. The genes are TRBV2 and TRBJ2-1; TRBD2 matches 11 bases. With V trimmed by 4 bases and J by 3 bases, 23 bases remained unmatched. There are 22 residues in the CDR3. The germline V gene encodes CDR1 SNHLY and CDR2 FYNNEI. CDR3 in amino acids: CASSVWTSGLATIGINYNEQFF. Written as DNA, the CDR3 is TGTGCCAGCAGTGTTTGGACTAGCGGGTTAGCGACAATAGGAATAAACTACAATGAGCAGTTCTTC.

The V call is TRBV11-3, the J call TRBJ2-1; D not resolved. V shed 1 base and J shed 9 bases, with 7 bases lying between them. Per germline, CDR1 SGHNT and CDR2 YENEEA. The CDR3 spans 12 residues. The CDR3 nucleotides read TGTGCCAGCAGCTTAGTCCTTAGTGAGCAGTTCTTC. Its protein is CASSLVLSEQFF. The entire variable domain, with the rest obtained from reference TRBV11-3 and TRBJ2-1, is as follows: EAGVVQSPRYKIIEKKQPVAFWCNPISGHNTLYWYLQNLGQGPELLIRYENEEAVDDSQLPKDRFSAERLKGVDSTLKIQPAELGDSAVYLCASSLVLSEQFFGPGTRLTVL.

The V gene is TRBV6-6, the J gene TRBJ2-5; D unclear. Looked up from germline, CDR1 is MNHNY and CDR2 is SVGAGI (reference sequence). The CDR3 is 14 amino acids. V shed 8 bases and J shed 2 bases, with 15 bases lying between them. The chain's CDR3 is CASASVDRQETQYF. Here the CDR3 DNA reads TGTGCCAGCGCCTCCGTAGATCGGCAAGAGACCCAGTACTTC.

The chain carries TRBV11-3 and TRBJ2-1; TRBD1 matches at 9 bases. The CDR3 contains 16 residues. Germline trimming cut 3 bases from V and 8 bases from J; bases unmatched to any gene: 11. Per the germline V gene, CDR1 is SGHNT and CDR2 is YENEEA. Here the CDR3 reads CASSFLFGTGFDEQFF. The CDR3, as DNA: TGTGCCAGCAGCTTTCTTTTCGGGACAGGGTTCGATGAGCAGTTCTTC. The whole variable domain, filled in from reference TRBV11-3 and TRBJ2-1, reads EAGVVQSPRYKIIEKKQPVAFWCNPISGHNTLYWYLQNLGQGPELLIRYENEEAVDDSQLPKDRFSAERLKGVDSTLKIQPAELGDSAVYLCASSFLFGTGFDEQFFGPGTRLTVL.

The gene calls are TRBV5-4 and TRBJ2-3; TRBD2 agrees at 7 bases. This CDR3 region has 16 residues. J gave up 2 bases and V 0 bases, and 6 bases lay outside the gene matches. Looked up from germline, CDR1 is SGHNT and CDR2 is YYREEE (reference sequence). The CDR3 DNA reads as TGTGCCAGCAGCTTGGGAGGACTAGGGACCACAGATACGCAGTATTTT. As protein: CASSLGGLGTTDTQYF.

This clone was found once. The CDR3 DNA reads as TGTGCCAGCAGTCCTCGGTGGCCGCGGGGTTCACCCCTCCACTTT. Translated, it gives CASSPRWPRGSPLHF. The chain carries TRBV6-5 and TRBJ1-6, with D uncertain. Germline assignment: CDR1 MNHEY and CDR2 SVGAGI. Trimming removed 5 bases from V and 9 bases from J, with 17 bases in between. This CDR3 is 15 amino acids long.

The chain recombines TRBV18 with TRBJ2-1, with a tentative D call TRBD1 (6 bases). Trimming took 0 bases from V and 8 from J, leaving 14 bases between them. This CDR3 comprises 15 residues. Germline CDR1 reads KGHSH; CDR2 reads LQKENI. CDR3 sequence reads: CASSPPAQGSHEQFF. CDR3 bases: TGTGCCAGCTCACCACCGGCACAGGGAAGCCATGAGCAGTTCTTC. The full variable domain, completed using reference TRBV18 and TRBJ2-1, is NAGVMQNPRHLVRRRGQEARLRCSPMKGHSHVYWYRQLPEEGLKFMVYLQKENIIDESGMPKERFSAEFPKEGPSILRIQQVVRGDSAAYFCASSPPAQGSHEQFFGPGTRLTVL.

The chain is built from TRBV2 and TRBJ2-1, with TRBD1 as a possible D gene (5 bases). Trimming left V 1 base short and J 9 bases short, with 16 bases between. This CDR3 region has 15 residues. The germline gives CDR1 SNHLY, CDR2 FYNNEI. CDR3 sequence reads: CASSEGNRGSGEQFF. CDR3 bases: TGTGCCAGCAGTGAAGGTAATAGGGGTTCGGGTGAGCAGTTCTTC.

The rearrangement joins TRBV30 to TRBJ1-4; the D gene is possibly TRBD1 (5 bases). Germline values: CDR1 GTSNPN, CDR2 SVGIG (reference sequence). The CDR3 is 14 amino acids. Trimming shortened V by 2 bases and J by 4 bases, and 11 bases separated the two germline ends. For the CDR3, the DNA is TGTGCCTGGAGTTACGGGGGTCGTAATGAAAAACTGTTTTTT. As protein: CAWSYGGRNEKLFF.

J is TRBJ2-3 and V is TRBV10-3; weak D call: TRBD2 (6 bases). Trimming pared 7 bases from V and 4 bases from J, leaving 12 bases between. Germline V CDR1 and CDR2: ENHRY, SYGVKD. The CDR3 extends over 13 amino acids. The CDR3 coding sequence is TGTGCCATCAAGGCGGGGATGCCAGATACGCAGTATTTT. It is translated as CAIKAGMPDTQYF.

This CDR3 is CASSPPGQWIQYF. In nucleotides, the CDR3 is TGTGCCAGCTCACCTCCAGGGCAATGGATTCAGTACTTC. J is TRBJ2-4 and V is TRBV18, with D perhaps matching TRBD1 (5 bases). V lost 3 bases to trimming and J lost 10 bases, with 13 bases between them. The CDR3 is 13 residues long. CDR1 is KGHSH, CDR2 LQKENI, per germline.

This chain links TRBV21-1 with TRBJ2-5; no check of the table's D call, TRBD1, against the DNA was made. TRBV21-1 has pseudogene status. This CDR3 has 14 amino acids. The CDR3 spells CASSTTGGEETQYF. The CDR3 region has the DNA TGTGCCAGCAGCACGACAGGGGGCGAAGAGACCCAGTACTTC.

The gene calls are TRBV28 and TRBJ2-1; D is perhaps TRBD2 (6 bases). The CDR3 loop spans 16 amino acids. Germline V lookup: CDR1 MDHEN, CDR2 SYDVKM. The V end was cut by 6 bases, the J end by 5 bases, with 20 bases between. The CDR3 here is CASSWGSGLLNNEQFF. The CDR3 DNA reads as TGTGCCAGCAGCTGGGGTTCGGGACTGCTAAACAATGAGCAGTTCTTC.

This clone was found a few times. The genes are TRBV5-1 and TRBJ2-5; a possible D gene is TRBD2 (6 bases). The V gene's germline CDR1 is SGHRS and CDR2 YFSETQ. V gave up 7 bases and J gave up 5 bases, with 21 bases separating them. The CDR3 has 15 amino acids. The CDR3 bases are TGCGCCAGCCGTCCCCGGGGGAAGGGTATCGAGACCCAGTACTTC. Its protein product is CASRPRGKGIETQYF.

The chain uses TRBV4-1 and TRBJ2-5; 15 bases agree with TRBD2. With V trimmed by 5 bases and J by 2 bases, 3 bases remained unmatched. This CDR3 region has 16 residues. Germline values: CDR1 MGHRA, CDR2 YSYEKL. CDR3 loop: CASSEGTSGGQETQYF. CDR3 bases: TGCGCCAGCAGCGAAGGGACTAGCGGGGGGCAAGAGACCCAGTACTTC.